The 22 T cell receptor beta chains reported below all come from one sample, sequenced in a study of blood T cell repertoires in COVID-19. Profiled with immunoSEQ multiplex PCR; TCRdb holds only in-frame clones, not every one. The table lists some 280,000 clones, 85% of them singletons. Material for sequencing was peripheral blood. The origin of the receptors is a woman aged 45-65 years with active or convalescent COVID-19.

This clone was counted once. V usage is TRBV20-1 and J usage is TRBJ2-7, with unresolved D. Per germline, CDR1 DFQATT and CDR2 SNEGSKA (reference sequence). V shed 6 bases and J shed 2 bases, with 8 bases lying between them. There are 11 residues in the CDR3. In nucleotides, the CDR3 is TGCAGTGCGACTCGAACCTACGAGCAGTACTTC. This gives the protein CSATRTYEQYF.

This sequence joins TRBV19 and TRBJ2-7; 7 nucleotides line up with TRBD1. The V gene end was trimmed by 10 bases and the J gene end by 2 bases; junction bases not matched to a gene: 5. Germline lookup yields CDR1 LNHDA and CDR2 SQIVND (reference sequence). The CDR3 runs 12 residues. The CDR3 region is CATSDRAYEQYF. The DNA for the CDR3 is TGTGCCACCTCCGACAGGGCCTACGAGCAGTACTTC.

V and J are TRBV7-9 and TRBJ1-1; TRBD1 matches at 9 bases. V trimming: 2 bases; J trimming: 6 bases; junction bases outside the gene matches: 7. This CDR3 region has 15 residues. Germline-derived CDR1 and CDR2 are SEHNR and FQNEAQ (reference sequence). The CDR3 DNA reads as TGTGCCAGCAGCTTATCTCGGACAGGGGTTGCTGAAGCTTTCTTT. Translation gives CASSLSRTGVAEAFF. Combining the CDR3 with reference TRBV7-9 and TRBJ1-1 gives the whole variable domain DTGVSQNPRHKITKRGQNVTFRCDPISEHNRLYWYRQTLGQGPEFLTYFQNEAQLEKSRLLSDRFSAERPKGSFSTLEIQRTEQGDSAMYLCASSLSRTGVAEAFFGQGTRLTVV.

The chain joins TRBV19 to TRBJ2-5; 8 nucleotides align to TRBD2. The CDR3 has 16 residues. CDR1 and CDR2 from the germline V gene are LNHDA and SQIVND (reference sequence). J was trimmed by 5 bases and V by 6 bases; bases with no gene match: 14. Here the CDR3 DNA reads TGTGCCAGTAGCCCCTCCCACCGCGGGAGGAGGGAGACCCAGTACTTC. It yields the protein CASSPSHRGRRETQYF. Supplemented by reference TRBV19 and TRBJ2-5, the full variable domain reads DGGITQSPKYLFRKEGQNVTLSCEQNLNHDAMYWYRQDPGQGLRLIYYSQIVNDFQKGDIAEGYSVSREKKESFPLTVTSAQKNPTAFYLCASSPSHRGRRETQYFGPGTRLLVL.

This chain links TRBV27 with TRBJ1-6; a weak D match, TRBD1 (5 bases). Germline loops: CDR1 MNHEY, CDR2 SMNVEV (reference sequence). The CDR3 contains 14 residues. V lost 3 bases and J lost 8, with 11 bases in between. Here the CDR3 DNA reads TGTGCCAGCAGTTTTCGGCAGGGTCATTCACCCCTCCACTTT. Its translation is CASSFRQGHSPLHF.

This chain links TRBV6-5 with TRBJ1-1; D is possibly TRBD1 (6 bases). This CDR3 region has 13 residues. Between the trimmed V and J ends, which lost 4 bases and 2 bases, there was a span of 8 bases. Germline CDR1 reads MNHEY; CDR2 reads SVGAGI. DNA of the CDR3: TGTGCCAGCAGTTCGGGACATAACACTGAAGCTTTCTTT. Protein sequence: CASSSGHNTEAFF.

The genes are TRBV4-1 and TRBJ1-2; 8 nucleotides line up with TRBD1. There are 13 residues in the CDR3. Germline V CDR1 and CDR2: MGHRA, YSYEKL. V dropped 2 bases and J dropped 7; count of bases not matched to a gene: 3. The CDR3 coding sequence is TGCGCCAGCAGCCAACAGGGGGCGGGTGGCTACACCTTC. It specifies CASSQQGAGGYTF.

The chain employs TRBV11-3 and TRBJ1-1; D ambiguous. The germline CDR1 and CDR2 sequences are SGHNT and YENEEA. The CDR3 loop spans 14 amino acids. With 1 base removed from V and 7 bases from J, the gap between germline ends came to 13 bases. This CDR3 reads CASSLGGEEGEAFF. CDR3 sequence (DNA): TGTGCCAGCAGCTTAGGCGGTGAGGAGGGTGAAGCTTTCTTT.

The chain is built from TRBV3-1 (or the pseudogene TRBV3-2) and TRBJ2-3, with 9 bases aligning to TRBD2. Losses at the gene ends were 0 bases for V and 0 bases for J; bases not matched to a gene: 7. Germline CDR1 is LGHDT and CDR2 is YNNKEL (reference sequence). The CDR3 covers 18 residues. The CDR3 coding sequence is TGTGCCAGCAGCCAAGATCCCAGCGGGAGGCCTAGCACAGATACGCAGTATTTT. It translates to CASSQDPSGRPSTDTQYF.

The V and J genes are TRBV19 and TRBJ2-1; 7 bases fit TRBD2. The CDR3 runs to 16 residues. V shed 4 bases and J 4 bases; nucleotides not matched to a gene: 10. Germline CDR1 reads LNHDA; CDR2 reads SQIVND (reference sequence). CDR3 region: CASSTSGTNPYNEQFF. In DNA, the CDR3 is TGTGCCAGTAGTACTTCCGGGACTAACCCTTACAATGAGCAGTTCTTC.

This chain uses TRBV10-3 with TRBJ2-3; TRBD1 might be the D (6 bases). The CDR3 length is 13 residues. The germline gives CDR1 ENHRY, CDR2 SYGVKD. Trimming cost V 8 bases and J 2 bases, with 11 bases left between them. DNA for the CDR3: TGTGCCATCCAACAGGGAACCACAGATACGCAGTATTTT. It is translated as CAIQQGTTDTQYF.

The chain is built from TRBV5-4 and TRBJ1-1; TRBD1 matches 8 bases. CDR1 is SGHNT and CDR2 is YYREEE in the germline V gene (reference sequence). V was clipped by 2 bases and J by 4 bases; unmatched bases: 7. The CDR3 loop spans 15 amino acids. The CDR3 reads CASSFPRGRTTEAFF. In DNA form, the CDR3 reads TGTGCCAGCAGCTTCCCCAGGGGGCGAACCACTGAAGCTTTCTTT.

The rearrangement uses TRBV25-1 and TRBJ2-1, with a possible D match to TRBD2 (5 bases). The CDR3 contains 15 residues. CDR1 is MGHDK, CDR2 SYGVNS, per germline. V was clipped by 8 bases and J by 4 bases, with 18 bases between them. The CDR3 protein is CASGSSGQYYNEQFF. CDR3 nucleotides: TGTGCCAGCGGGAGCTCCGGCCAATATTACAATGAGCAGTTCTTC.

The J gene is TRBJ1-5, the V gene TRBV28; the D gene is possibly TRBD1 (5 bases). The CDR3 is made up of 16 amino acids. Trimming pared 5 bases from V and 6 bases from J, leaving 20 bases between. Per germline, CDR1 MDHEN and CDR2 SYDVKM. The DNA for the CDR3 is TGTGCCAGCAGTCTTGGGGCGCGTAGGGTTAGTCAGCCCCAGCATTTT. Protein sequence: CASSLGARRVSQPQHF.

The chain links TRBV7-6 to TRBJ2-3; the match to TRBD2 covers 8 bases. CDR1 SGHVS and CDR2 FNYEAQ come from the germline V gene. This CDR3 comprises 16 residues. V shed 4 bases and J 2 bases; nucleotides not matched to a gene: 8. The CDR3: CASSSIAGSATDTQYF. The CDR3 DNA is TGTGCCAGCAGCTCTATAGCGGGATCTGCCACAGATACGCAGTATTTT.

The rearrangement links TRBV4-1 to TRBJ2-3; the match to TRBD1 covers 11 bases. Trimming took 5 bases from V and 8 from J; bases not matched to a gene: 9. The V gene's germline CDR1 is MGHRA and CDR2 YSYEKL. The CDR3 has 15 amino acids. This chain's CDR3 is CASSGPGTGGPTQYF. CDR3 bases: TGCGCCAGCAGCGGACCAGGGACAGGGGGTCCTACGCAGTATTTT.

V usage is TRBV5-1 and J usage is TRBJ2-5, with D perhaps matching TRBD1 (6 bases). There are 14 residues in the CDR3. Germline V gives CDR1 SGHRS, CDR2 YFSETQ. V lost 6 bases and J lost 1, with 13 bases in between. CDR3 region: CASNRGQSQETQYF. The CDR3 DNA is TGCGCCAGCAACCGTGGACAGTCCCAAGAGACCCAGTACTTC.

The V and J genes are TRBV5-1 and TRBJ2-7; no definite D call. V was pared by 4 bases and J by 1 base, with 6 bases between. CDR1 and CDR2 from the germline V gene are SGHRS and YFSETQ. The CDR3 contains 12 residues. CDR3 DNA: TGCGCCAGCAGCGTCCCTTCCTACGAGCAGTACTTC. This sequence encodes CASSVPSYEQYF. The entire variable domain, with the rest obtained from reference TRBV5-1 and TRBJ2-7, is as follows: KAGVTQTPRYLIKTRGQQVTLSCSPISGHRSVSWYQQTPGQGLQFLFEYFSETQRNKGNFPGRFSGRQFSNSRSEMNVSTLELGDSALYLCASSVPSYEQYFGPGTRLTVT.

This chain connects TRBV18 to TRBJ1-4, with TRBD1 matching 8 bases. The germline CDR1 and CDR2 sequences are KGHSH and LQKENI. The CDR3 loop spans 14 amino acids. The J segment lost 6 bases and the V segment lost 6 bases, leaving 6 bases of the junction unmatched. DNA for the CDR3: TGTGCCAGCTCCCGCGACAGGGGCGATGAAAAACTGTTTTTT. It is translated as CASSRDRGDEKLFF. Supplemented by reference TRBV18 and TRBJ1-4, the full variable domain reads NAGVMQNPRHLVRRRGQEARLRCSPMKGHSHVYWYRQLPEEGLKFMVYLQKENIIDESGMPKERFSAEFPKEGPSILRIQQVVRGDSAAYFCASSRDRGDEKLFFGSGTQLSVL.

V is TRBV7-6 and J is TRBJ2-6; TRBD2 aligns across 9 bases. This CDR3 region has 20 residues. CDR1 SGHVS and CDR2 FNYEAQ come from the germline V gene. Trimming at V came to 5 bases and at J to 0 bases, leaving 14 bases not matched to a gene. CDR3 bases: TGTGCCAGCAGCCCAATCCCCGGGACTAGCTATCCCTCTGGGGCCAACGTCCTGACTTTC. Translation gives CASSPIPGTSYPSGANVLTF.

The rearrangement uses TRBV10-3 and TRBJ2-1, with D possibly being TRBD2 (5 bases). The CDR3 totals 14 residues. Trimming pared 3 bases from V and 9 bases from J, leaving 15 bases between. Germline-derived CDR1 and CDR2 are ENHRY and SYGVKD. CDR3 coding DNA: TGTGCCATCAGTGACACCCGAGGAGGTTCTGAGCAGTTCTTC. Protein: CAISDTRGGSEQFF.

The J gene is TRBJ1-3, the V gene TRBV4-1; possibly TRBD1 for D (6 bases). The CDR3 loop spans 15 amino acids. Germline V CDR1 and CDR2: MGHRA, YSYEKL. Trimming took off 4 bases at V and 0 bases at J, with 10 bases between the two ends. For the CDR3, the DNA is TGCGCCAGCAGCCCCGGGACACTCTCTGGAAACACCATATATTTT. Amino acids: CASSPGTLSGNTIYF.